What follows is one TCR beta chain and its context. This sample was taken from a study of blood T cell repertoires in COVID-19. Libraries were prepared by immunoSEQ multiplex PCR; TCRdb keeps only in-frame clonotypes and omits some of them. The sample has around 180,000 clones; approximately 80% are singletons. CDR3 length: 12 amino acids. The V end was cut by 4 bases, the J end by 5 bases, with 9 bases between. Sequenced input: peripheral blood. The clonotype was recovered from a human donor in a cohort sampled during active COVID-19. V and J are TRBV12-3 or TRBV12-4 and TRBJ2-7; perhaps TRBD2 as D (6 bases). The CDR3 loop reads CASSSGVHEQYF. The CDR3 nucleotides are TGTGCCAGCAGTTCGGGGGTCCACGAGCAGTACTTC.